The present TCR beta chain was sequenced within a study of T cells in localized non-small cell lung cancer. Germline loops: CDR1 LNHNV, CDR2 YYDKDF (reference sequence). CDR3 size: 14 residues. The V and J ends lost 6 bases and 3 bases respectively, with 12 bases between them. Profiled with immunoSEQ multiplex PCR; TCRdb holds only in-frame clones, not every one. This table holds about 26,000 clones, approximately 91% found once. This TCR came from a female donor at least 60 years old with stage II squamous cell lung carcinoma. V is TRBV15 and J is TRBJ1-5; D gene ambiguous. The sequencing here drew on peripheral blood, taken before any cancer treatment. CDR3: CATRLAGVNQPQHF. The CDR3 nucleotides read TGTGCCACCAGATTGGCAGGAGTCAATCAGCCCCAGCATTTT. The whole variable domain, filled in from reference TRBV15 and TRBJ1-5, reads DAMVIQNPRYQVTQFGKPVTLSCSQTLNHNVMYWYQQKSSQAPKLLFHYYDKDFNNEADTPDNFQSRRPNTSFCFLDIRSPGLGDTAMYLCATRLAGVNQPQHFGDGTRLSIL.